These T cell receptor beta chains were read from a single sample in a study of spatial heterogeneity in lung cancer. Each CDR3 protein gets one entry after TCRdb re-called the 5' RACE reads with MiXCR. The sample records around 110,000 distinct CDR3 sequences, over 9% being singletons. The sample here was PBMCs, taken at follow-up. All receptors come from a male donor with early-stage non-small cell lung cancer. The conserved cysteine and the conserved F or W are not part of the CDR3 here. Each record gives: V gene, J gene, CDR3 protein.

TRBV24-1,TRBJ1-5,ATSGGQGGNQPQH
TRBV7-2,TRBJ2-2,ASSLAWGQSNTGELF
TRBV27,TRBJ2-3,ASSFKNRLTDTQY
TRBV6-2/TRBV6-3,TRBJ1-1,ASSYPSAGVNTEAF
TRBV20-1,TRBJ2-5,SARGLAGPQETQY
TRBV18,TRBJ2-3,ASSPLGGQRTDTQY
TRBV27,TRBJ1-4,ASRWDRKATNEKLF
TRBV20-1,TRBJ1-5,SVGQSSNQPQH
TRBV5-4,TRBJ2-1,ASSPRSLYNEQF
TRBV7-2,TRBJ2-2,ASSGRGGAGTGELF
TRBV3-1,TRBJ2-1,ASSPRGSSYNEQF
TRBV11-1,TRBJ1-4,ASSVEPLGEKLF
TRBV4-2,TRBJ2-3,ASSQAFGTGESYTQY
TRBV7-8,TRBJ2-1,ASSPPGLYNEQF
TRBV20-1,TRBJ2-1,SASPPGRTEQF
TRBV20-1,TRBJ1-2,SASPNRESYT
TRBV6-1,TRBJ1-6,ASSEFVNSPLH
TRBV9,TRBJ2-5,ASSAIAGVGETQY
TRBV20-1,TRBJ2-7,SVEQGAYEQY
TRBV5-4,TRBJ2-5,AMLLGRPGGQETQY
TRBV19,TRBJ1-5,ASSIGTGGFNQPQH
TRBV29-1,TRBJ1-2,SVDSAAYGYT
TRBV11-3,TRBJ2-5,ASRATGKETQY
TRBV20-1,TRBJ2-7,SARDQASGETREQY
TRBV3-1,TRBJ2-1,ASSHHQRGANEQF
TRBV7-2,TRBJ1-5,ASSLGAGTGGYQPQH
TRBV6-5,TRBJ1-1,ASSYKSRGRTEAF
TRBV5-1,TRBJ2-2,ASSFGPPGQPTGELF
TRBV11-1,TRBJ2-1,ASSLILNEQF